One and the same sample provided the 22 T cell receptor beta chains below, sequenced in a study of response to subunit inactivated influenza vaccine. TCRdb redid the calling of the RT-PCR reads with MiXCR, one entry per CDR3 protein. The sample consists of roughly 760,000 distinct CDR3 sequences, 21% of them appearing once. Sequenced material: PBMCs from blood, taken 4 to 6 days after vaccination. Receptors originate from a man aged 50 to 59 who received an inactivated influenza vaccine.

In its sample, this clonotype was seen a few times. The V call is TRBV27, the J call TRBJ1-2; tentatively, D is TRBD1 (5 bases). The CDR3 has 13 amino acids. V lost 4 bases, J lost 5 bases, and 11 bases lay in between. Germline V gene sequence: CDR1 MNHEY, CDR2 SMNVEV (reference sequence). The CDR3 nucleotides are TGTGCCAGCAGTTCCTCAGGGAATTATGGCTACACCTTC. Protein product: CASSSSGNYGYTF.

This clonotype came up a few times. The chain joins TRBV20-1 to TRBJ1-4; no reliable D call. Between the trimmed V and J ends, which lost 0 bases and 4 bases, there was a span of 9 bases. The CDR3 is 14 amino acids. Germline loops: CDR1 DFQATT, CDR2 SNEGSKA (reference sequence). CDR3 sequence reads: CSAREELFNEKLFF. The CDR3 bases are TGCAGTGCTAGAGAAGAGCTGTTTAATGAAAAACTGTTTTTT.

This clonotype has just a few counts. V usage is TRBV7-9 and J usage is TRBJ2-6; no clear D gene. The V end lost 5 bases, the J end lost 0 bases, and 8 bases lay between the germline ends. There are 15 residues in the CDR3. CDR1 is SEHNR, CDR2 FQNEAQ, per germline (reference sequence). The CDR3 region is CASSRLYSGANVLTF. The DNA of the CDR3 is TGTGCCAGCAGCCGCCTTTACTCTGGGGCCAACGTCCTGACTTTC.

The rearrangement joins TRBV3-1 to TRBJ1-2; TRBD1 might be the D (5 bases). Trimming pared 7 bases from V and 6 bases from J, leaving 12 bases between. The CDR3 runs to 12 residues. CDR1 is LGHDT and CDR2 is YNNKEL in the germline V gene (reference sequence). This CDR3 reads CASTQGKDGYTF. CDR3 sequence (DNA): TGTGCCAGCACCCAGGGTAAGGATGGCTACACCTTC.

Here the CDR3 reads CASSQGDTLSTDTQYF. DNA for the CDR3: TGCGCCAGCAGCCAAGGGGACACCCTCAGCACAGATACGCAGTATTTT. The chain employs TRBV4-3 and TRBJ2-3, with a tentative D call TRBD1 (6 bases). Trimming cost V 1 base and J 0 bases, with 11 bases left between them. Germline CDR1 is LGHNA and CDR2 is YSLEER. The CDR3 runs to 16 residues.

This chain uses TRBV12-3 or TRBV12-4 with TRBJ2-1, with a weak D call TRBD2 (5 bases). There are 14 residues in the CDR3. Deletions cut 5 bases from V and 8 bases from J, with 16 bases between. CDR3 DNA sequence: TGTGCCAGCAGTCCGGGATCGTTCGAACATGAGCAGTTCTTC. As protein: CASSPGSFEHEQFF.

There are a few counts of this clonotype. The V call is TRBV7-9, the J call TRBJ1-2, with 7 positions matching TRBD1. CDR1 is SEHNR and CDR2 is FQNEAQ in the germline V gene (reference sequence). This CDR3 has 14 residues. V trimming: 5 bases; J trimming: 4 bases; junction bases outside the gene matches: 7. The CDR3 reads CASSPLTGSYGYTF. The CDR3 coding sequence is TGTGCCAGCAGCCCCCTGACAGGGAGCTATGGCTACACCTTC.

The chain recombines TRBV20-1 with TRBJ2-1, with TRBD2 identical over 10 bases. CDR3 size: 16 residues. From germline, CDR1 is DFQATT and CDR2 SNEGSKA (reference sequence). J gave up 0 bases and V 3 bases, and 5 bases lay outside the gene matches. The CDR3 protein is CSARTSGSSSYNEQFF. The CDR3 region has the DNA TGCAGTGCTAGGACTAGCGGGTCTAGCTCCTACAATGAGCAGTTCTTC.

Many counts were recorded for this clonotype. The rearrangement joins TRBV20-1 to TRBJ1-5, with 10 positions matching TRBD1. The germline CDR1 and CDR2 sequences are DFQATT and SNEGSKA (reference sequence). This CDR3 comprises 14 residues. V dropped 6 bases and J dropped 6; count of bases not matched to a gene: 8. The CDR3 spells CSAKTTGGFQPQHF. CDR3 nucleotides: TGCAGTGCAAAAACGACAGGGGGCTTTCAGCCCCAGCATTTT.

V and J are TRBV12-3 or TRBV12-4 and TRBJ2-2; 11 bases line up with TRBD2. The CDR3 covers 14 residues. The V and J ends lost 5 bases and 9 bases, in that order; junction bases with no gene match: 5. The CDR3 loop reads CASSHTSGSRELFF. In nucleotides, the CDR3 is TGTGCCAGCAGTCACACTAGCGGGAGCCGGGAGCTGTTTTTT.

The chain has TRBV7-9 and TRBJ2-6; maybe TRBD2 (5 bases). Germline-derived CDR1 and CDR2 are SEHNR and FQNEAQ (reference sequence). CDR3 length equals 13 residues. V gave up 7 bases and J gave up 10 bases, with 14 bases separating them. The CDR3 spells CASTAAGLNVLTF. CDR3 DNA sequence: TGTGCCAGCACCGCTGCGGGCTTGAACGTCCTGACTTTC.

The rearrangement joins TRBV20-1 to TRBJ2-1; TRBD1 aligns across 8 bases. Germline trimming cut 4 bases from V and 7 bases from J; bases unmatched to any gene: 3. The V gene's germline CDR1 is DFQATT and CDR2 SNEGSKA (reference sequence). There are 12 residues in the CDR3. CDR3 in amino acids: CSATGGINEQFF. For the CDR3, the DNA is TGCAGTGCTACAGGGGGCATAAATGAGCAGTTCTTC.

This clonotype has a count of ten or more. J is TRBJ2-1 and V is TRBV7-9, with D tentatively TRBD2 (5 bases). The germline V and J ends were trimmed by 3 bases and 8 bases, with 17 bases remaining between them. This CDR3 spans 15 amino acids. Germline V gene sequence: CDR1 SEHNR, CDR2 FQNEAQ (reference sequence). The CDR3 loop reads CASSFSWFAGDEQFF. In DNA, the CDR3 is TGTGCCAGCAGCTTTTCGTGGTTCGCGGGCGATGAGCAGTTCTTC.

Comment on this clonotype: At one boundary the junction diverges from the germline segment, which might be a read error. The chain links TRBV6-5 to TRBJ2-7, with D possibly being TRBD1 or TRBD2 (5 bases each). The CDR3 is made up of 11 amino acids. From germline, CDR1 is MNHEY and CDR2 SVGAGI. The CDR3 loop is CASSYGTEEYF. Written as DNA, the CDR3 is TGTGCCAGCAGTTACGGGACCGAGGAGTACTTC.

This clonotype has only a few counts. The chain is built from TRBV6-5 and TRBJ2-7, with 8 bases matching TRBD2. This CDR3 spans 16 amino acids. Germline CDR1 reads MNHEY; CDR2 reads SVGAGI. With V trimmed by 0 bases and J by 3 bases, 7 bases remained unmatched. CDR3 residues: CASSYSLAGGVYEQYF. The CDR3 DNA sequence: TGTGCCAGCAGTTACTCTTTGGCGGGGGGAGTCTACGAGCAGTACTTC.

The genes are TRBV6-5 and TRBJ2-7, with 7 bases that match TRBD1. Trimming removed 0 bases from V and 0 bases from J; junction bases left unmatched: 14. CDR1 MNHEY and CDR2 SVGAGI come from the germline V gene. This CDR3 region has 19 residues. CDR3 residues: CASSYSPTRDSRGSYEQYF. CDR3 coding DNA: TGTGCCAGCAGTTACTCGCCTACACGGGACAGCAGGGGCTCCTACGAGCAGTACTTC.

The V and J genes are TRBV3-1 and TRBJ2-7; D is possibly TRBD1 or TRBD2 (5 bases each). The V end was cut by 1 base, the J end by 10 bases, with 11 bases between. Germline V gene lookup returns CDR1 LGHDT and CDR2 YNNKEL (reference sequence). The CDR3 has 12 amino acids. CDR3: CASSQGPGLQYF. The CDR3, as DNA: TGTGCCAGCAGCCAAGGTCCGGGGCTCCAGTACTTC.

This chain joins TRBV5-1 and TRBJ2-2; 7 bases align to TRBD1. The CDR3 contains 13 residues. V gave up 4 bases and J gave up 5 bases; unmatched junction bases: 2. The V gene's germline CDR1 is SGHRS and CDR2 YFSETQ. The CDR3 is CASSDRETGELFF. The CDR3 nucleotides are TGCGCCAGCAGCGACAGGGAGACCGGGGAGCTGTTTTTT.

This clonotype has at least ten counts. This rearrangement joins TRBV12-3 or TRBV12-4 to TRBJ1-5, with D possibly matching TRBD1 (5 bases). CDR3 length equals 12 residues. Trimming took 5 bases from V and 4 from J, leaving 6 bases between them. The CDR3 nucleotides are TGTGCCAGCAGTCGACAGAATCAGCCCCAGCATTTT. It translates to CASSRQNQPQHF.

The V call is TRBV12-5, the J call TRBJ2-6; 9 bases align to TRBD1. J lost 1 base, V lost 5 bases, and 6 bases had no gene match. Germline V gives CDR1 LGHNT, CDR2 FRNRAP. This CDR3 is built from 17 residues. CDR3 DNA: TGTGCTAGTGGTCTATCGGGACAGGGTTCTGGGGCCAACGTCCTGACTTTC. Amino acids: CASGLSGQGSGANVLTF. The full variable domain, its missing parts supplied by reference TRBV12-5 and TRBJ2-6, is DARVTQTPRHKVTEMGQEVTMRCQPILGHNTVFWYRQTMMQGLELLAYFRNRAPLDDSGMPKDRFSAEMPDATLATLKIQPSEPRDSAVYFCASGLSGQGSGANVLTFGAGSRLTVL.

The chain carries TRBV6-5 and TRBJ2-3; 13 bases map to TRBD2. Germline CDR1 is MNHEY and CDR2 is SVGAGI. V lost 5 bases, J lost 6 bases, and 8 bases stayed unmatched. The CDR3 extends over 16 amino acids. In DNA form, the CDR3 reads TGTGCCAGCAGTCACCGGACTAGCGGGAGTAAGGATACGCAGTATTTT. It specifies CASSHRTSGSKDTQYF.

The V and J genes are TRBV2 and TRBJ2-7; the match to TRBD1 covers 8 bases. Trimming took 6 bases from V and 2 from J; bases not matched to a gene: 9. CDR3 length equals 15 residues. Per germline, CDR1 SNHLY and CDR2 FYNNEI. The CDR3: CASREYETGAYEQYF. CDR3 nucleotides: TGTGCCAGCAGGGAGTATGAGACAGGGGCCTACGAGCAGTACTTC.